These 15 T cell receptor beta chains share one sample of origin, sequenced in a study of glioma-infiltrating T cells. The iRepertoire nested amplicon-rescue multiplex PCR amplified TCR alpha and beta CDR3s from RNA. One entry per CDR3 protein results from TCRdb running MiXCR on the multiplex PCR reads. The sample includes more than 300,000 distinct CDR3 sequences, 41% seen only once; the top ten take approximately 12%. Material for sequencing was glioma tissue, nonneoplastic brain tissue, or PBMCs (not recorded which). The receptor set was obtained from a human donor with low-grade glioma or glioblastoma, undergoing nonglioma brain surgery, or in good health (not recorded which).

This chain links TRBV4-1 with TRBJ2-5; 8 nucleotides line up with TRBD1. CDR3 size: 15 residues. V gave up 3 bases and J gave up 2 bases; unmatched junction bases: 5. Germline V gives CDR1 MGHRA, CDR2 YSYEKL. The CDR3: CASSQRGTGQETQYF. In DNA form, the CDR3 reads TGCGCCAGCAGCCAGAGGGGGACAGGACAAGAGACCCAGTACTTC.

The sample holds many counts of this clonotype. The rearrangement uses TRBV27 and TRBJ2-7; 7 positions match TRBD1. The length of the CDR3 is 17 residues. Trimming at V came to 6 bases and at J to 7 bases, leaving 21 bases not matched to a gene. Germline V gene lookup returns CDR1 MNHEY and CDR2 SMNVEV (reference sequence). The CDR3 spells CASRQDRTSSRHGEQYF. CDR3 nucleotides: TGTGCCAGCAGACAGGACAGGACTTCCAGCCGTCATGGGGAGCAGTACTTC.

This clonotype turned up a few times. The chain links TRBV20-1 to TRBJ2-3, with 13 bases matching TRBD2. With V trimmed by 1 base and J by 5 bases, 6 bases remained unmatched. The CDR3 runs 16 residues. Germline V gene sequence: CDR1 DFQATT, CDR2 SNEGSKA (reference sequence). The CDR3 region is CSARVTRLAGGDTQYF. CDR3 DNA sequence: TGCAGTGCTAGAGTAACCCGACTAGCGGGAGGAGATACGCAGTATTTT.

This chain joins TRBV7-2 and TRBJ2-5, with no clear D. This CDR3 region has 15 residues. The ends were cut back, 3 bases at V and 1 base at J, with 12 bases in the middle. Germline CDR1 and CDR2: SGHTA and FQGNSA. This chain's CDR3 is CASSLARIIQETQYF. DNA for the CDR3: TGTGCCAGCAGCTTGGCCCGGATAATCCAAGAGACCCAGTACTTC. Full variable domain (remainder filled in from reference TRBV7-2 and TRBJ2-5): GAGVSQSPSNKVTEKGKDVELRCDPISGHTALYWYRQSLGQGLEFLIYFQGNSAPDKSGLPSDRFSAERTGGSVSTLTIQRTQQEDSAVYLCASSLARIIQETQYFGPGTRLLVL.

The table lists this clonotype with a few counts. The genes are TRBV3-1 and TRBJ1-1, with D maybe TRBD1 (6 bases). CDR3 length: 14 amino acids. V was clipped by 2 bases and J by 10 bases, with 17 bases between them. From germline, CDR1 is LGHDT and CDR2 YNNKEL (reference sequence). The chain's CDR3 is CASSQRGGTLRAFF. The CDR3 region has the DNA TGTGCCAGCAGCCAAAGGGGGGGGACTCTCCGAGCTTTCTTT.

This chain joins TRBV7-2 and TRBJ1-1; D gene ambiguous. This CDR3 has 16 amino acids. Germline CDR1 reads SGHTA; CDR2 reads FQGNSA. Trimming shortened V by 3 bases and J by 1 base, and 15 bases separated the two germline ends. Written as DNA, the CDR3 is TGTGCCAGCAGCTTCACGCCCGCAATATCGAACACTGAAGCTTTCTTT. It specifies CASSFTPAISNTEAFF.

Remarks on this clonotype: Since a much larger clone is just one base distant, this may be a read error. V gene TRBV15 combines with J gene TRBJ2-3; D is undetermined. The germline gives CDR1 LNHNV, CDR2 YYDKDF (reference sequence). Between the trimmed V and J ends, which lost 4 bases and 4 bases, there was a span of 12 bases. The length of the CDR3 is 14 residues. CDR3 DNA sequence: TGTGCCACCAGCACAGAGATACCTCCAGATACGCAGTATTTT. Its translation is CATSTEIPPDTQYF.

Details on this clonotype: The CDR3 carries no conserved terminal phenylalanine or tryptophan, so it likely arises from a read error. This chain connects TRBV7-9 to TRBJ2-1, with 11 bases identical to TRBD1. V lost 5 bases to trimming and J lost 7 bases; unmatched junction nucleotides: 7. The CDR3 extends over 15 amino acids. Germline V CDR1 and CDR2: SEHNR, FQNEAQ (reference sequence). In nucleotides, the CDR3 is TGTGCCAGCAGCCTGTCTGGGACAGGGGGTAATGAGCAGTTCTCC. It codes for CASSLSGTGGNEQFS.

The chain is built from TRBV19 and TRBJ1-1; 9 bases align to TRBD1. J was trimmed by 6 bases and V by 3 bases; bases with no gene match: 11. The germline gives CDR1 LNHDA, CDR2 SQIVND (reference sequence). The length of the CDR3 is 16 residues. The CDR3: CASSITGDRAWAEAFF. CDR3 DNA: TGTGCCAGTAGTATCACTGGGGACAGGGCTTGGGCTGAAGCTTTCTTT.

This clonotype has just a few counts. The chain employs TRBV6-2 or TRBV6-3 and TRBJ2-4, with TRBD1 as a possible D gene (6 bases). This CDR3 is built from 12 residues. Trimming pared 8 bases from V and 5 bases from J, leaving 10 bases between. From germline, CDR1 is MNHEY and CDR2 SVGEGT. CDR3 sequence (DNA): TGTGCCAGCCGGACAGTCGAAAACATTCAGTACTTC. Amino acid sequence: CASRTVENIQYF.

This clonotype has ten or more counts. The J gene is TRBJ2-7, the V gene TRBV20-1; the match to TRBD1 covers 9 bases. Germline V gene sequence: CDR1 DFQATT, CDR2 SNEGSKA (reference sequence). CDR3 length: 15 amino acids. V lost 5 bases to trimming and J lost 3 bases; unmatched junction nucleotides: 11. As DNA, the CDR3 is TGCAGTGCTCGGCATTCAGGACAGGGGCTCTACGAGCAGTACTTC. Translated: CSARHSGQGLYEQYF.

CDR3 DNA sequence: TGTGCCAGCAGCCAGGGGGACCCGTACACAGATACGCAGTATTTT. Translated: CASSQGDPYTDTQYF. This chain connects TRBV4-2 to TRBJ2-3, with D perhaps given as TRBD1 or TRBD2 (5 bases each). The CDR3 has 15 residues. The V and J ends lost 3 bases and 2 bases respectively, with 12 bases between them. Germline V gene data show CDR1 as LGHNA and CDR2 as YNFKEQ.

This clonotype has only a few counts. The rearrangement links TRBV4-3 to TRBJ2-3, with TRBD2 identical over 7 bases. Germline V gives CDR1 LGHNA, CDR2 YSLEER. This CDR3 region has 16 residues. V shed 2 bases and J 4 bases; nucleotides not matched to a gene: 9. This CDR3 is CASSQTSGMGPDTQYF. Written as DNA, the CDR3 is TGCGCCAGCAGCCAAACGAGCGGGATGGGTCCAGATACGCAGTATTTT.

This clonotype has at least ten counts. The chain carries TRBV2 and TRBJ2-7; a weak D match, TRBD1 (6 bases). Per the germline V gene, CDR1 is SNHLY and CDR2 is FYNNEI. The CDR3 has 12 residues. Trimming took off 4 bases at V and 2 bases at J, with 6 bases between the two ends. CDR3 DNA sequence: TGTGCCAGCAGTGGGACAGCCTACGAGCAGTACTTC. Encoded protein: CASSGTAYEQYF.

V gene TRBV28 combines with J gene TRBJ2-3, with 7 nucleotides matching TRBD1. This CDR3 is 16 amino acids long. Germline assignment: CDR1 MDHEN and CDR2 SYDVKM. Unmatched junction bases numbered 6, after V lost 3 bases and J lost 0 bases. CDR3 protein: CASSLSDRKSTDTQYF. Written as DNA, the CDR3 is TGTGCCAGCAGTTTGTCGGACAGGAAGAGCACAGATACGCAGTATTTT.